A single sample gave rise to the 8 T cell receptor beta chains below, sequenced in a study of blood T cell repertoires in COVID-19. Generated by immunoSEQ multiplex PCR, the TCRdb table keeps only in-frame clones and is missing some. The profile shows 300,000 to 450,000 clones, about 89% of them singletons. The sequenced sample was peripheral blood. These receptors came from a woman aged 60 to 75 with COVID-19, enrolled during active disease.

V and J are TRBV5-1 and TRBJ2-5; D might be TRBD1 (6 bases). Germline CDR1 is SGHRS and CDR2 is YFSETQ. This CDR3 comprises 13 residues. Trimming shortened V by 4 bases and J by 0 bases, and 7 bases separated the two germline ends. The CDR3 loop is CASSRTDQETQYF. CDR3 DNA: TGCGCCAGCAGCCGGACAGACCAAGAGACCCAGTACTTC.

This clone was picked up a small number of times. The V call is TRBV6-5, the J call TRBJ1-4; D gene uncertain. V dropped 2 bases and J dropped 3 bases, with 10 bases sitting between them. Germline V lookup: CDR1 MNHEY, CDR2 SVGAGI. The CDR3 runs to 15 residues. The CDR3 DNA reads TGTGCCAGCAGTTACCGTATGGCCGCTAATGAAAAACTGTTTTTT. Translation gives CASSYRMAANEKLFF.

In its sample, this clone was seen a few times. The gene calls are TRBV7-8 and TRBJ1-5; perhaps TRBD1 as D (5 bases). The CDR3 has 13 residues. Germline V gene sequence: CDR1 SGHVS, CDR2 FQNEAQ. In DNA form, the CDR3 reads TGTGCAAGCCGGGGGTTTAGCAATCAGCCCCAGCATTTT. Its translation: CASRGFSNQPQHF.

V and J are TRBV4-1 and TRBJ2-1, with TRBD2 identical over 12 bases. V gave up 5 bases and J gave up 8 bases; unmatched junction bases: 7. Looked up from germline, CDR1 is MGHRA and CDR2 is YSYEKL. This CDR3 has 15 residues. CDR3 in DNA: TGCGCCAGCAGCAAAGCTAGCGGGGGGGCCGATGAGCAGTTCTTC. Translated, it gives CASSKASGGADEQFF.

Note on this clone: The same CDR3 also results from other DNA sequences found in this sample. The chain employs TRBV19 and TRBJ2-2; D not certain. V lost 6 bases and J lost 1, with 6 bases in between. Germline-derived CDR1 and CDR2 are LNHDA and SQIVND (reference sequence). This CDR3 contains 13 residues. CDR3 region: CASRAVNTGELFF. For the CDR3, the DNA is TGTGCCAGTAGGGCAGTGAACACCGGGGAGCTGTTTTTT.

The chain couples TRBV7-8 to TRBJ2-3; no firm D call. The germline V and J ends were trimmed by 5 bases and 5 bases, with 11 bases remaining between them. The CDR3 covers 13 residues. CDR1 is SGHVS and CDR2 is FQNEAQ in the germline V gene. The CDR3 coding sequence is TGTGCCAGCAGCCCAACAGCCGGAGATACGCAGTATTTT. It translates to CASSPTAGDTQYF.

CDR3: CASSLDREVNGYTF. The CDR3 nucleotides are TGCGCCAGCAGCTTAGACAGGGAAGTGAATGGCTACACCTTC. The chain employs TRBV5-1 and TRBJ1-2; 7 bases match TRBD1. CDR3 length equals 14 residues. CDR1 and CDR2 (germline): SGHRS, YFSETQ. The junction had 7 bases not matched to a gene; V was cut back by 2 bases and J by 6 bases.

This chain joins TRBV28 and TRBJ1-2, with 7 bases that match TRBD1. With V trimmed by 5 bases and J by 2 bases, 5 bases remained unmatched. The germline V gene encodes CDR1 MDHEN and CDR2 SYDVKM. The CDR3 consists of 14 residues. The CDR3 DNA reads TGTGCCAGCAGTCCGGAGGACAGGAACTATGGCTACACCTTC. It is translated as CASSPEDRNYGYTF.